Sequencing of this T cell receptor (beta chain) was carried out in a study of shared T cell receptors in the human thymus. Using immunoSEQ multiplex PCR, the repertoire was profiled, and TCRdb retains in-frame clones only, with some absent. In the table there are 640,000 or so clones, around 87% of which are singletons. V lost 5 bases and J lost 1, with 13 bases in between. This CDR3 is built from 15 residues. Per the germline V gene, CDR1 is SGHRS and CDR2 is YFSETQ. The same sample was also studied in work on human thymus T cells. That investigation notes: Resections were taken during corrective heart surgery, and the thymus tissue came from these. Among thymic and blood repertoires, usage of V and J genes appeared biased. Unrelated individuals were reported by related research to share highly overlapping thymic repertoires.

Specimen: thymocytes. The chain links TRBV5-1 to TRBJ2-1, with a possible D match to TRBD1 (6 bases). The clonotype comes from a boy in the first two years of life with a congenital heart defect. This CDR3 is CASRTSGQSYNEQFF. The CDR3 DNA follows: TGCGCCAGCAGGACATCGGGACAATCCTACAATGAGCAGTTCTTC.